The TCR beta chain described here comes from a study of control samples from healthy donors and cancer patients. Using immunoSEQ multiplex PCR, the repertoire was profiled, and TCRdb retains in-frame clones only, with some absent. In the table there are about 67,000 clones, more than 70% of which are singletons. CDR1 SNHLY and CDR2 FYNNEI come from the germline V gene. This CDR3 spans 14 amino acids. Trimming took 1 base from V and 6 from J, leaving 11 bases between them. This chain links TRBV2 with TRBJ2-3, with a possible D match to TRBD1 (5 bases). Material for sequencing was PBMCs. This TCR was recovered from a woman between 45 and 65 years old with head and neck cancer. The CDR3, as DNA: TGTGCCAGCAGTGAAGGCAGGGTATTGGATACGCAGTATTTT. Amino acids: CASSEGRVLDTQYF.